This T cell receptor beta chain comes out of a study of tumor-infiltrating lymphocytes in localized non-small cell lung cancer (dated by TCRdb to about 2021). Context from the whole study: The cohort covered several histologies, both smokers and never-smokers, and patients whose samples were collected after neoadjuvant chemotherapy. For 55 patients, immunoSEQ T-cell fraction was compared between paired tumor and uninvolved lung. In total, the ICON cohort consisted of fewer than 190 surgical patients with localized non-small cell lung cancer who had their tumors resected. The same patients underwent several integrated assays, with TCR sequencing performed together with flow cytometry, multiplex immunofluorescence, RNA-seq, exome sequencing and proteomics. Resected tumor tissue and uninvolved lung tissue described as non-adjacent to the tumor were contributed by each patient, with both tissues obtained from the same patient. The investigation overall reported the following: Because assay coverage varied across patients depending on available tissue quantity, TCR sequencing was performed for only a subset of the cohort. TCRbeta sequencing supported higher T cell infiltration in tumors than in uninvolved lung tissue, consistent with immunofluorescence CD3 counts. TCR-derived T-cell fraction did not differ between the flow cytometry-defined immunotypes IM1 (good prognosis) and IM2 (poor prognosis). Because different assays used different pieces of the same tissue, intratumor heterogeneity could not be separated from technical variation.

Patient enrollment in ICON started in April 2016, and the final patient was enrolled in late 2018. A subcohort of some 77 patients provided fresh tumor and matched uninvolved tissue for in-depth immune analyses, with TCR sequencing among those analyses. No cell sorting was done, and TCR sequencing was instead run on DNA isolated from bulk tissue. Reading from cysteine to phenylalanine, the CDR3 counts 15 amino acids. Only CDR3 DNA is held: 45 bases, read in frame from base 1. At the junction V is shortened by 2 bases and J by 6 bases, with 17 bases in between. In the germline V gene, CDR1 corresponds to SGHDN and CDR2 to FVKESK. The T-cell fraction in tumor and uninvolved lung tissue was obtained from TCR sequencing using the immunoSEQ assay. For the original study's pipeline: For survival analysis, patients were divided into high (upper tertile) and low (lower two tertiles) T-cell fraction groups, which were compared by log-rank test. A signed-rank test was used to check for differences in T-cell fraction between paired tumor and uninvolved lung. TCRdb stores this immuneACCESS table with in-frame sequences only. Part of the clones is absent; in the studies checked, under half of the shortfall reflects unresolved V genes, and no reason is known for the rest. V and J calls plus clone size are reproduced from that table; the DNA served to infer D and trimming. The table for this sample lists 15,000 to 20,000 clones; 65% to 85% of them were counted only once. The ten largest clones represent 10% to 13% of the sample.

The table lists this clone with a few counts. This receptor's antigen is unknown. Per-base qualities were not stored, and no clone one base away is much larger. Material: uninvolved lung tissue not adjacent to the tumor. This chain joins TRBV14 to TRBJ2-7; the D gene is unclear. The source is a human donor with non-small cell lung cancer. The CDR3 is CASSQLGVRPGEQYF. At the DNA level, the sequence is TGTGCCAGCAGCCAACTCGGCGTAAGACCGGGCGAGCAGTACTTC.